Listed below are T cell receptor beta chains from one sample, sequenced in a study of blood T cell repertoires in COVID-19. Method: immunoSEQ multiplex PCR; TCRdb's copy keeps in-frame clones and lacks some. The sample lists about 350,000 clones, approximately 89% seen once, with over 3.5% in the top ten. Specimen: peripheral blood. The receptors were sampled from a woman aged 55-75 years with COVID-19, enrolled during active disease. The CDR3 runs from the conserved cysteine through the conserved F or W. D genes are given only for firm matches. Clone sizes are given selectively: once, few, many, or a class where the clone is expanded.

V gene	clone size	D gene	J gene	CDR3 protein	CDR3 DNA
TRBV11-2	-	-	TRBJ1-6	CASSLGQYNSPLHF	TGTGCCAGCAGCTTAGGACAGTATAATTCACCCCTCCACTTT
TRBV2	-	TRBD2	TRBJ2-3	CASTVTGGGSTDTQYF	TGTGCCAGCACGGTTACAGGCGGGGGTAGCACAGATACGCAGTATTTT
TRBV2	-	-	TRBJ1-2	CASTRGFDYGYTF	TGTGCCAGCACTAGGGGGTTCGACTATGGCTACACCTTC
TRBV3-1/TRBV3-2	-	-	TRBJ1-2	CASSRTGKLTNGYTF	TGTGCCAGCAGCCGCACGGGGAAGCTAACTAATGGCTACACCTTC
TRBV2	once	TRBD1	TRBJ2-5	CASSKGTAKETQYF	TGTGCCAGCAGTAAAGGGACAGCTAAAGAGACCCAGTACTTC
TRBV30	-	-	TRBJ1-2	CAWSVRGLNYGYTF	TGTGCCTGGAGTGTACGTGGGCTTAACTATGGCTACACCTTC
TRBV6-5	-	-	TRBJ1-1	CASRPTGAEAFF	TGTGCCAGCAGGCCGACAGGCGCTGAAGCTTTCTTT
TRBV3-1/TRBV3-2	-	-	TRBJ2-5	CASSRLAGEETQYF	TGTGCCAGCAGCCGGCTAGCCGGGGAAGAGACCCAGTACTTC
TRBV6-6	-	TRBD2	TRBJ2-7	CASSYAASRGAYEQYF	TGTGCCAGCAGTTACGCGGCGTCTCGGGGGGCCTACGAGCAGTACTTC
TRBV30	-	TRBD1	TRBJ1-5	CAWRGDRWGPQHF	TGTGCCTGGAGAGGGGACAGGTGGGGGCCCCAGCATTTT
TRBV15	-	-	TRBJ1-5	CATSRDSYSNQPQHF	TGTGCCACCAGCAGAGACAGTTATAGCAATCAGCCCCAGCATTTT
TRBV5-1	-	-	TRBJ1-1	CASRHRVVDTEAFF	TGCGCCAGCAGACACAGGGTAGTGGACACTGAAGCTTTCTTT
TRBV10-3	-	-	TRBJ1-1	CAISEVGGKTEAFF	TGTGCCATCAGTGAGGTGGGGGGTAAGACTGAAGCTTTCTTT
TRBV5-1	-	-	TRBJ2-1	CASSLGGAIYNEQFF	TGCGCCAGCAGCTTGGGCGGGGCGATTTACAATGAGCAGTTCTTC
TRBV27	-	-	TRBJ2-2	CASSLLGPLSGELFF	TGTGCCAGCAGTTTATTGGGGCCACTTTCAGGGGAGCTGTTTTTT
TRBV6-5	-	-	TRBJ1-4	CASSYFQRGNEKLFF	TGTGCCAGCAGTTATTTTCAGCGCGGGAATGAAAAACTGTTTTTT
TRBV7-8	-	TRBD2	TRBJ2-1	CASRPGTSNNEQFF	TGTGCCAGCAGACCCGGGACTAGCAACAATGAGCAGTTCTTC
TRBV4-1	-	-	TRBJ1-1	CASSHLTMNTEAFF	TGCGCCAGCAGCCACTTAACTATGAACACTGAAGCTTTCTTT
TRBV7-8	-	-	TRBJ1-1	CASSLVPVKGTEAFF	TGTGCCAGCAGCTTAGTCCCTGTTAAGGGGACTGAAGCTTTCTTT
TRBV7-9	-	-	TRBJ2-5	CASSLLAGRGETQYF	TGTGCCAGCAGCTTATTGGCCGGGCGGGGAGAGACCCAGTACTTC
TRBV19	-	-	TRBJ1-5	CASSILFGPAQHF	TGTGCCAGTAGTATACTCTTTGGCCCAGCCCAGCATTTT
TRBV6-2/TRBV6-3	-	TRBD2	TRBJ2-2	CASSRGGTGELFF	TGTGCCAGCAGCCGGGGGGGGACCGGGGAGCTGTTTTTT
TRBV2	-	-	TRBJ2-2	CASSYLRGGRSGELFF	TGTGCCAGCAGTTACCTCCGAGGAGGGAGGTCCGGGGAGCTGTTTTTT